This T cell receptor beta chain emerged from a study of blood T cell repertoires in COVID-19. The overall study: The United States, Italy and Spain provided the acute and convalescent COVID-19 samples. PBMCs, B-cell-depleted T cells, or T cells were the source of the cDNA or gDNA that made up the material.

The germline gives CDR1 MNHEY, CDR2 SMNVEV (reference sequence). The CDR3 totals 12 residues. V was cut by 4 bases and J by 7 bases, with 8 bases left in between. This table comes from immunoSEQ multiplex PCR, and its TCRdb copy is limited to in-frame clones, with some not included. Here the sample spans fewer than 200,000 clones, 80% to 90% being singletons. The chain employs TRBV27 and TRBJ2-1; weak D call: TRBD2 (6 bases). The sequenced sample consisted of peripheral blood. This receptor was obtained from a woman aged 70-85 years with COVID-19, enrolled during active disease. The CDR3 DNA follows: TGTGCCAGCAGTTCCCGGGAGAATGAGCAGTTCTTC. It specifies CASSSRENEQFF.